What follows describes a single T cell receptor beta chain. The target antigen is unknown. TCRdb used MiXCR to reprocess the 5' RACE reads, holding one entry per CDR3 protein. Among about 25,000 distinct CDR3 sequences listed, roughly 8.6% were seen once. The sample comes from a study of spatial heterogeneity in lung cancer. Study outcomes and limitations: The counts of expanded TCRs, ubiquitous and regional, tracked ubiquitous and regional nonsynonymous mutations, respectively. Mutation counts in tumors were tracked by counts of expanded intratumoral alpha and beta TCRs.

Time point described: sample taken at primary tumor resection. Whole RNA came from tumor, nontumor lung or frozen PBMC and was sequenced without being sorted. Germline CDR1 MNHEY, CDR2 SMNVEV (reference sequence). The CDR3 is made up of 15 amino acids. V gave up 8 bases and J gave up 6 bases; unmatched junction bases: 14. The specimen was lung tumor tissue, collected at surgery. The sequence was obtained from a male donor with early-stage non-small cell lung cancer. The rearrangement joins TRBV27 to TRBJ1-1, with 8 bases lining up with TRBD1. The CDR3 nucleotides are TGTGCCAGCTACGCCTGGCAGGGGGCAGGTGCTGAAGCTTTCTTT. Its protein product is CASYAWQGAGAEAFF.